These 19 T cell receptor beta chains were sequenced from one sample in a study of cytomegalovirus exposure and HLA in healthy donors. The PCR had 60 Vbeta and 13 Jbeta primers. TCRdb's copy holds only in-frame clones and misses some; the assay was immunoSEQ multiplex PCR. The data hold fewer than 140,000 clones, with around 75% observed a single time. The material sequenced was PBMCs. The receptors here all came from a male donor in good health and CMV-seropositive.

The count of this clone is one. Germline and junction disagree at one end, which may indicate a read error. The chain has TRBV6-5 and TRBJ1-2, with D possibly matching TRBD1 (6 bases). There are 14 residues in the CDR3. Germline assignment: CDR1 MNHEY and CDR2 SVGAGI. Written as DNA, the CDR3 is TGTGCCAGCAGTTACTCGATCTTGGGACATGGCTACCCCTTC. It encodes CASSYSILGHGYPF.

The table lists this clone with a few counts. The rearrangement links TRBV30 to TRBJ2-3, with 7 bases aligning to TRBD1. Losses at the gene ends were 4 bases for V and 1 base for J; bases not matched to a gene: 5. The CDR3 runs to 14 residues. Looked up from germline, CDR1 is GTSNPN and CDR2 is SVGIG (reference sequence). In nucleotides, the CDR3 is TGTGCCTGGAAGGATAGGGGGCGCACAGATACGCAGTATTTT. It yields the protein CAWKDRGRTDTQYF.

The chain uses TRBV30 and TRBJ1-5, with a weak D call TRBD1 (6 bases). The CDR3 totals 15 residues. Germline CDR1 GTSNPN, CDR2 SVGIG (reference sequence). The V end was cut by 7 bases, the J end by 1 base, with 17 bases between. DNA for the CDR3: TGTGCCTTAAAAGCTGGGGGCAGGAGCAATCAGCCCCAGCATTTT. Its translation: CALKAGGRSNQPQHF.

The chain combines TRBV7-9 with TRBJ1-1; D is uncertain. The CDR3 runs 15 residues. The V end was cut by 5 bases, the J end by 5 bases, with 18 bases between. Germline CDR1 and CDR2: SEHNR and FQNEAQ (reference sequence). The CDR3 here is CASSQDWGSGTEAFF. DNA of the CDR3: TGTGCCAGCAGCCAGGACTGGGGTTCTGGGACTGAAGCTTTCTTT.

This clone was found once. V is TRBV11-3 and J is TRBJ2-4, with D uncertain. CDR3 length: 16 residues. Looked up from germline, CDR1 is SGHNT and CDR2 is YENEEA. Trimming cost V 2 bases and J 1 base, with 12 bases left between them. The CDR3 DNA sequence: TGTGCCAGCAGCTTATCATCGAGTTCGGCCAAAAACATTCAGTACTTC. This translates into CASSLSSSSAKNIQYF.

In DNA form, the CDR3 reads TGTGCCAGTAGTCTCGGGGGGGCTGGGGAGACCCAGTACTTC. Its protein product is CASSLGGAGETQYF. The genes are TRBV19 and TRBJ2-5; 8 positions agree with TRBD2. The CDR3 length is 14 residues. V gave up 5 bases and J gave up 5 bases; unmatched junction bases: 7. Germline V lookup: CDR1 LNHDA, CDR2 SQIVND (reference sequence).

This chain links TRBV7-9 with TRBJ1-1; weak D call: TRBD1 (5 bases). Trimming pared 3 bases from V and 0 bases from J, leaving 17 bases between. Germline CDR1 SEHNR, CDR2 FQNEAQ (reference sequence). The CDR3 extends over 17 amino acids. CDR3 sequence reads: CASSFLPSTDVNTEAFF. The DNA for the CDR3 is TGTGCCAGCAGCTTCCTCCCCTCGACAGACGTGAACACTGAAGCTTTCTTT.

The chain joins TRBV7-2 to TRBJ2-1, with 13 bases that match TRBD2. The V segment lost 6 bases and the J segment 7 bases; nucleotides outside the gene matches: 6. From germline, CDR1 is SGHTA and CDR2 FQGNSA. The CDR3 runs 15 residues. The CDR3 loop is CASRFTSGGANEQFF. The CDR3 nucleotides are TGTGCCAGCAGATTCACTAGCGGGGGGGCAAATGAGCAGTTCTTC.

The chain links TRBV28 to TRBJ1-1; TRBD1 agrees at 7 bases. V lost 2 bases, J lost 0 bases, and 3 bases stayed unmatched. CDR1 is MDHEN, CDR2 SYDVKM, per germline. This CDR3 contains 15 residues. CDR3 DNA: TGTGCCAGCAGTTTAAGGACAGGAGTGAACACTGAAGCTTTCTTT. Translated: CASSLRTGVNTEAFF.

The chain couples TRBV5-1 to TRBJ1-4, with D maybe TRBD1 (5 bases). CDR1 and CDR2 from the germline V gene are SGHRS and YFSETQ. The CDR3 runs to 16 residues. V dropped 0 bases and J dropped 0 bases, with 9 bases sitting between them. CDR3 in amino acids: CASSLGGDATNEKLFF. In nucleotides, the CDR3 is TGCGCCAGCAGCTTGGGGGGGGACGCAACTAATGAAAAACTGTTTTTT. The full variable domain, rest sourced from reference TRBV5-1 and TRBJ1-4, is KAGVTQTPRYLIKTRGQQVTLSCSPISGHRSVSWYQQTPGQGLQFLFEYFSETQRNKGNFPGRFSGRQFSNSRSEMNVSTLELGDSALYLCASSLGGDATNEKLFFGSGTQLSVL.

The V call is TRBV29-1, the J call TRBJ2-7; 10 bases match TRBD1. The CDR3 extends over 15 amino acids. Trimming cost V 3 bases and J 3 bases; bases outside gene matches: 8. CDR1 SQVTM and CDR2 ANQGSEA come from the germline V gene. The CDR3 loop reads CSVEGDRGGVYEQYF. In DNA, the CDR3 is TGCAGCGTTGAGGGGGACAGGGGAGGGGTCTACGAGCAGTACTTC.

The genes are TRBV30 and TRBJ2-1; 8 nucleotides align to TRBD2. Germline-derived CDR1 and CDR2 are GTSNPN and SVGIG (reference sequence). This CDR3 contains 14 residues. V lost 7 bases and J lost 4; bases outside the gene matches: 9. The CDR3 loop reads CAYVIAGNYNEQFF. CDR3 DNA: TGTGCCTACGTTATAGCGGGAAATTACAATGAGCAGTTCTTC.

The V gene is TRBV5-8, the J gene TRBJ2-5, with a tentative D call TRBD2 (6 bases). Germline CDR1 and CDR2: SGHTS and YDEGEE. CDR3 length: 14 amino acids. Trimming stripped 4 bases from V and 3 bases from J, with 13 bases between. CDR3: CASSRSGLEETQYF. The CDR3 coding sequence is TGTGCCAGCAGCCGTTCGGGACTGGAAGAGACCCAGTACTTC. The full variable domain, in which reference TRBV5-8 and TRBJ2-5 provide the parts outside the CDR3, is EAGVTQSPTHLIKTRGQQATLRCSPISGHTSVYWYQQALGLGLQFLLWYDEGEERNRGNFPPRFSGRQFPNYSSELNVNALELEDSALYLCASSRSGLEETQYFGPGTRLLVL.

The V call is TRBV15, the J call TRBJ1-5; D may be TRBD1 (5 bases). The germline V gene encodes CDR1 LNHNV and CDR2 YYDKDF (reference sequence). V lost 1 base and J 1 base, leaving 8 bases between the germline ends. This CDR3 spans 15 amino acids. This CDR3 is CATSRVDRSNQPQHF. The CDR3 region has the DNA TGTGCCACCAGCAGAGTCGACAGAAGCAATCAGCCCCAGCATTTT.

V and J are TRBV7-6 and TRBJ2-7, with a possible D match to TRBD2 (6 bases). Germline V gives CDR1 SGHVS, CDR2 FNYEAQ. The CDR3 loop spans 15 amino acids. Trimming removed 6 bases from V and 2 bases from J, with 17 bases in between. The CDR3 region is CASSSPLRGPYEQYF. For the CDR3, the DNA is TGTGCCAGCAGTTCTCCGCTGCGGGGCCCCTACGAGCAGTACTTC.

This clone occurred once. This sequence joins TRBV28 and TRBJ1-4, with D perhaps TRBD1 (5 bases). Germline V gene data show CDR1 as MDHEN and CDR2 as SYDVKM. Trimming left V 2 bases short and J 10 bases short, with 11 bases between. The CDR3 has 13 amino acids. The CDR3 region has the DNA TGTGCCAGCAGTTTACCCAGAGACAGAAAACTGTTTTTT. Amino acids: CASSLPRDRKLFF.

The chain joins TRBV15 to TRBJ2-7; D is perhaps TRBD2 (5 bases). CDR3 size: 17 residues. V dropped 0 bases and J dropped 0 bases, with 15 bases sitting between them. CDR1 and CDR2 (germline): LNHNV, YYDKDF (reference sequence). The CDR3 loop is CATSRENRRRSSYEQYF. In DNA form, the CDR3 reads TGTGCCACCAGCAGAGAGAATCGACGGAGGTCCTCCTACGAGCAGTACTTC.

The V gene is TRBV30, the J gene TRBJ2-7; 9 bases align to TRBD1. V was pared by 2 bases and J by 7 bases, with 12 bases of the junction left unmatched. The CDR3 length is 15 residues. From germline, CDR1 is GTSNPN and CDR2 SVGIG (reference sequence). The CDR3, as DNA: TGTGCCTGGAGTCCTTACGCCGGGACAGGGCAAGAGCAGTACTTC. Its protein is CAWSPYAGTGQEQYF. The whole variable domain, remainder taken from reference TRBV30 and TRBJ2-7, is SQTIHQWPATLVQPVGSPLSLECTVEGTSNPNLYWYRQAAGRGLQLLFYSVGIGQISSEVPQNLSASRPQDRQFILSSKKLLLSDSGFYLCAWSPYAGTGQEQYFGPGTRLTVT.

A single count supports this clone. This sequence joins TRBV6-5 and TRBJ2-7; D is unresolved. Between the trimmed V and J ends, which lost 1 base and 0 bases, there was a span of 7 bases. The CDR3 contains 14 residues. The V gene's germline CDR1 is MNHEY and CDR2 SVGAGI. CDR3 residues: CASSYWPGSYEQYF. The CDR3 DNA is TGTGCCAGCAGTTACTGGCCTGGCTCCTACGAGCAGTACTTC.